The 20 T cell receptor beta chains below come from one sample, sequenced in a study of shared clonotypes between healthy human individuals. Assay: immunoSEQ multiplex PCR; the TCRdb copy retains only in-frame clones and omits some. This table holds fewer than 600,000 clones, 60% to 85% found once. Sequencing was done on a sample of PBMCs. These receptors were taken from a woman aged 40 to 50 in good health. Some clones in this sample may be carry-over from other donors' samples.

The chain has TRBV10-3 and TRBJ1-2; D remains unclear. The CDR3 loop spans 14 amino acids. Per germline, CDR1 ENHRY and CDR2 SYGVKD. V lost 6 bases to trimming and J lost 8 bases, with 19 bases between them. The CDR3 DNA follows: TGTGCCATCAGACCCGAGGTGTGGGGAAGCGGCTACACCTTC. The encoded protein is CAIRPEVWGSGYTF.

This rearrangement joins TRBV10-3 to TRBJ2-1; TRBD1 might be the D (6 bases). Germline CDR1 is ENHRY and CDR2 is SYGVKD. The V end lost 4 bases, the J end lost 4 bases, and 14 bases lay between the germline ends. This CDR3 is 15 amino acids long. CDR3 nucleotide sequence: TGTGCCATCAGTGTCAACAGGGAAGGATACAATGAGCAGTTCTTC. This encodes CAISVNREGYNEQFF.

The gene calls are TRBV7-2 and TRBJ2-5, with D perhaps assigned TRBD1 or TRBD2 (6 bases each). Germline lookup yields CDR1 SGHTA and CDR2 FQGNSA. The V end was cut by 5 bases, the J end by 0 bases, with 16 bases between. This CDR3 spans 16 amino acids. The CDR3 spells CASSQTGGDYQETQYF. As DNA, the CDR3 is TGTGCCAGCAGCCAGACAGGAGGGGACTACCAAGAGACCCAGTACTTC.

V and J are TRBV7-3 and TRBJ1-1; D not certain. V lost 5 bases to trimming and J lost 1 base, with 14 bases between them. The germline CDR1 and CDR2 sequences are SGHTA and FQGTGA. CDR3 length: 15 amino acids. The CDR3 spells CASSPHGTRNTEAFF. The CDR3 nucleotides are TGTGCCAGCAGCCCTCACGGCACTCGGAACACTGAAGCTTTCTTT.

The rearrangement links TRBV27 to TRBJ2-7, with 9 bases matching TRBD1. The junction had 12 bases not matched to a gene; V was cut back by 7 bases and J by 2 bases. The CDR3 spans 16 residues. From germline, CDR1 is MNHEY and CDR2 SMNVEV (reference sequence). This chain's CDR3 is CASTSTGTGFTYEQYF. The CDR3 nucleotides are TGTGCCAGCACCTCGACCGGGACAGGGTTTACCTACGAGCAGTACTTC.

The chain couples TRBV6-1 to TRBJ1-5; TRBD1 matches at 9 bases. The CDR3 totals 15 residues. Germline loops: CDR1 MNHNS, CDR2 SASEGT. Trimming cost V 2 bases and J 4 bases; bases outside gene matches: 3. CDR3: CASSERDRVNQPQHF. The CDR3 DNA is TGTGCCAGCAGTGAAAGGGACAGGGTTAATCAGCCCCAGCATTTT.

The V call is TRBV27, the J call TRBJ2-2, with 7 nucleotides matching TRBD2. The V gene end was trimmed by 3 bases and the J gene end by 11 bases; junction bases not matched to a gene: 9. The germline CDR1 and CDR2 sequences are MNHEY and SMNVEV (reference sequence). This CDR3 is 14 amino acids long. CDR3 sequence: CASSLGRDYSELFF. The DNA for the CDR3 is TGTGCCAGCAGTTTGGGCAGGGACTATTCAGAGCTGTTTTTT.

CDR3 sequence (DNA): TGTGCCAGCTCACCGGTTAGGAACACCGGGGAGCTGTTTTTT. This sequence encodes CASSPVRNTGELFF. The chain uses TRBV18 and TRBJ2-2, with D unresolved. Trimming took off 3 bases at V and 1 base at J, with 6 bases between the two ends. The germline gives CDR1 KGHSH, CDR2 LQKENI. The length of the CDR3 is 14 residues.

The chain is built from TRBV7-3 and TRBJ2-5; the D gene is possibly TRBD1 (6 bases). The V gene lost 1 base and the J gene lost 1 base, with 13 bases spanning the gap. This CDR3 is 16 amino acids long. CDR1 is SGHTA, CDR2 FQGTGA, per germline. CDR3 coding DNA: TGTGCCAGCAGCTTAAGCGTGGGGGCTGGCCAAGAGACCCAGTACTTC. Residues: CASSLSVGAGQETQYF.

The chain links TRBV7-8 to TRBJ1-1; 9 nucleotides line up with TRBD1. The germline V gene encodes CDR1 SGHVS and CDR2 FQNEAQ. CDR3 length: 15 amino acids. V gave up 2 bases and J gave up 7 bases; unmatched junction bases: 8. The CDR3 here is CASSLPDRGNGEAFF. The CDR3 nucleotides are TGTGCCAGCAGCTTACCCGACAGGGGGAACGGTGAAGCTTTCTTT.

The table lists this clone with a few counts. The V gene is TRBV28, the J gene TRBJ1-1, with D tentatively TRBD1 (5 bases). Germline CDR1 reads MDHEN; CDR2 reads SYDVKM. Trimming stripped 5 bases from V and 2 bases from J, with 21 bases between. The CDR3 loop spans 17 amino acids. The chain's CDR3 is CASSLLGTGRLNTEAFF. DNA of the CDR3: TGTGCCAGCAGTCTCCTCGGGACGGGGAGACTCAACACTGAAGCTTTCTTT.

V gene TRBV2 combines with J gene TRBJ1-1; D gene unclear. The V and J ends lost 7 bases and 6 bases respectively, with 18 bases between them. The CDR3 sequence is 14 residues long. The V gene's germline CDR1 is SNHLY and CDR2 FYNNEI. The DNA for the CDR3 is TGTGCCAGCACCGACGGCCGGGGAAGCGCTGAAGCTTTCTTT. It translates to CASTDGRGSAEAFF.

J is TRBJ2-7 and V is TRBV5-6; 8 nucleotides match TRBD1. The CDR3 covers 14 residues. The junction had 5 bases not matched to a gene; V was cut back by 4 bases and J by 2 bases. Germline V gene data show CDR1 as SGHDT and CDR2 as YYEEEE. The CDR3 DNA reads as TGTGCCAGCAGCGTAGGACAGGGAGCCTACGAGCAGTACTTC. It translates to CASSVGQGAYEQYF. Filled out from reference TRBV5-6 and TRBJ2-7, the complete variable domain reads DAGVTQSPTHLIKTRGQQVTLRCSPKSGHDTVSWYQQALGQGPQFIFQYYEEEERQRGNFPDRFSGHQFPNYSSELNVNALLLGDSALYLCASSVGQGAYEQYFGPGTRLTVT.

J is TRBJ2-5 and V is TRBV5-1, with 10 bases lining up with TRBD2. The CDR3 runs 16 residues. J was trimmed by 1 base and V by 0 bases; bases with no gene match: 3. CDR1 and CDR2 (germline): SGHRS, YFSETQ. CDR3 residues: CASSLGASGGQETQYF. DNA of the CDR3: TGCGCCAGCAGCTTGGGCGCTAGCGGGGGCCAAGAGACCCAGTACTTC.

This chain links TRBV5-1 with TRBJ2-1, with D possibly TRBD2 on 5 matching bases. The V gene lost 4 bases and the J gene lost 4 bases, with 12 bases spanning the gap. The V gene's germline CDR1 is SGHRS and CDR2 YFSETQ. CDR3 length: 14 amino acids. CDR3 DNA: TGCGCCAGCAGCAAGATACTAGATTACAATGAGCAGTTCTTC. This gives the protein CASSKILDYNEQFF.

This clone was counted between two and nine times. V gene TRBV18 combines with J gene TRBJ2-2; no clear D. Trimming cost V 0 bases and J 5 bases, with 13 bases left between them. CDR1 and CDR2 from the germline V gene are KGHSH and LQKENI. The CDR3 runs 16 residues. The CDR3 region has the DNA TGTGCCAGCTCACCACCGTTAGGCGGTAGTACCGGGGAGCTGTTTTTT. Amino acids: CASSPPLGGSTGELFF.

This chain uses TRBV28 with TRBJ1-2, with TRBD1 as a possible D gene (5 bases). V was trimmed by 2 bases and J by 2 bases, leaving 15 bases between them. The V gene's germline CDR1 is MDHEN and CDR2 SYDVKM. This CDR3 is 16 amino acids long. The CDR3 nucleotides read TGTGCCAGCAGTTTAATCGGCGGGGGGTTCAACTATGGCTACACCTTC. It encodes CASSLIGGGFNYGYTF.

For this clone: A read error may explain this, as a much larger clone is one base away. The V and J genes are TRBV5-1 and TRBJ1-1; TRBD1 might be the D (5 bases). The CDR3 has 14 amino acids. The ends were cut back, 3 bases at V and 0 bases at J, with 9 bases in the middle. The germline gives CDR1 SGHRS, CDR2 YFSETQ. Written as DNA, the CDR3 is TGCGCCAGCAGCTCGACAGTTATGAACACTGAAGCTTTCTTT. It codes for CASSSTVMNTEAFF.

CDR3 bases: TGTGCCTGGAGCCTCGGGGGCAGGAGCACAGATACGCAGTATTTT. Translating it yields CAWSLGGRSTDTQYF. The chain couples TRBV30 to TRBJ2-3; TRBD1 or TRBD2 may be the D gene (6 bases each). The CDR3 has 15 residues. CDR1 GTSNPN and CDR2 SVGIG come from the germline V gene (reference sequence). The V and J ends lost 3 bases and 0 bases respectively, with 13 bases between them.

Ten or more counts support this clone. The chain couples TRBV13 to TRBJ2-7; D is perhaps TRBD2 (6 bases). V shed 5 bases and J shed 7 bases, with 12 bases lying between them. Germline V gives CDR1 PRHDT, CDR2 FYEKMQ (reference sequence). This CDR3 spans 12 amino acids. Here the CDR3 DNA reads TGTGCCAGCAGCCCCCGGGGGTTAGAGCAGTACTTC. Translated: CASSPRGLEQYF. Supplemented by reference TRBV13 and TRBJ2-7, the full variable domain reads AAGVIQSPRHLIKEKRETATLKCYPIPRHDTVYWYQQGPGQDPQFLISFYEKMQSDKGSIPDRFSAQQFSDYHSELNMSSLELGDSALYFCASSPRGLEQYFGPGTRLTVT.